This TCR beta chain came from a study of tumor and adjacent non-tumor tissue in lung cancer. Study summary: Samples averaged approximately 4.2 million productive TCRbeta reads each.

Findings and caveats of the study: TCR diversity was significantly greater in tumor than normal lung tissue.

Turning to this clonotype: Its specificity is unknown. The conserved phenylalanine or tryptophan normally closing the CDR3 is absent here, so this likely arose from a read error.

V shed 5 bases and J 11 bases; nucleotides not matched to a gene: 25. The CDR3 length is 20 residues. Germline loops: CDR1 SGHNT, CDR2 YENEEA. No cell sorting was done before RNA was extracted from the tissue. The normal lung tissue was taken more than 3 cm from the tumor edge. TCRbeta libraries were built with three rounds of nested PCR, modified from ARM-PCR. TCRdb reanalysed the multiplex PCR reads using MiXCR and keeps one entry per CDR3 protein. The sample records 100,000 or so distinct CDR3 sequences, less than 85% being singletons. This sequence originates from a man in his 60s with small cell lung cancer. The sequencing input was distant non-tumor lung tissue. The genes are TRBV11-3 and TRBJ1-6; 9 bases line up with TRBD1. Here the CDR3 DNA reads TGTGCCAGCAGCCAACACCGGGACAGGGTCTCCACTCGAGCAAATCCACCCCTCCACTTG. Residues: CASSQHRDRVSTRANPPLHL.